The 32 T cell receptor beta chains in this list originate from one sample, sequenced in a study of CD8 T cells in ankylosing spondylitis. TCRdb analysed the 5' RACE reads with MiXCR anew, one entry per CDR3 protein. The profile shows about 140,000 distinct CDR3 sequences, about an eighth of them singletons. Sample: blood, either unsorted or a sorted T cell fraction (not recorded which). The source is a female donor with ankylosing spondylitis or in good health (not recorded which).

This clonotype was seen many times. The V gene is TRBV4-1, the J gene TRBJ1-2, with no clear D. The CDR3 length is 16 residues. CDR1 and CDR2 (germline): MGHRA, YSYEKL. The V and J ends lost 1 base and 7 bases respectively, with 19 bases between them. The CDR3 sequence is CASSQVLLPVRGGYTF. CDR3 in DNA: TGCGCCAGCAGCCAAGTCCTCCTGCCGGTGCGGGGTGGCTACACCTTC.

This clonotype was counted ten times or more. The chain carries TRBV20-1 and TRBJ2-3, with 14 bases matching TRBD2. The germline V gene has CDR1 DFQATT and CDR2 SNEGSKA (reference sequence). The CDR3 is made up of 16 amino acids. Trimming at V came to 3 bases and at J to 5 bases, leaving 7 bases not matched to a gene. CDR3 sequence: CSASRLAGGIGDTQYF. The DNA of the CDR3 is TGCAGTGCTAGCAGACTAGCGGGGGGGATTGGAGATACGCAGTATTTT.

This clonotype was seen at least ten times. This chain uses TRBV20-1 with TRBJ1-3, with TRBD1 as a possible D gene (6 bases). Trimming removed 6 bases at V and 0 bases at J, with 24 bases between. The germline CDR1 and CDR2 sequences are DFQATT and SNEGSKA (reference sequence). The CDR3 spans 18 residues. The CDR3 reads CSALHRGTGATSGNTIYF. CDR3 DNA sequence: TGCAGTGCCCTCCATCGGGGCACGGGGGCGACCTCTGGAAACACCATATATTTT.

Many counts were recorded for this clonotype. The J gene is TRBJ2-1, the V gene TRBV28, with D perhaps TRBD1 or TRBD2 (5 bases each). V was clipped by 6 bases and J by 8 bases, with 17 bases between them. CDR3 size: 14 residues. Germline assignment: CDR1 MDHEN and CDR2 SYDVKM. CDR3 in DNA: TGTGCCAGCAGCCGTAGAGGGACCCGGTATGAGCAGTTCTTC. Translation: CASSRRGTRYEQFF.

The sample holds many counts of this clonotype. The chain is built from TRBV18 and TRBJ2-1; D ambiguous. Germline CDR1 and CDR2: KGHSH and LQKENI. The V end was cut by 1 base, the J end by 5 bases, with 9 bases between. The CDR3 spans 14 residues. CDR3: CASSPRARDNEQFF. The CDR3 nucleotides are TGTGCCAGCTCACCACGGGCCCGGGACAATGAGCAGTTCTTC.

This clonotype was counted only a few times. V usage is TRBV7-3 and J usage is TRBJ2-7; D uncertain. V lost 1 base and J lost 5, with 18 bases in between. Germline CDR1 and CDR2: SGHTA and FQGTGA. The CDR3 covers 16 residues. CDR3 in amino acids: CASSLRSTARPDEQYF. In nucleotides, the CDR3 is TGTGCCAGCAGCTTAAGGTCCACTGCCCGTCCCGACGAGCAGTACTTC.

As concerns this clonotype: The germline gene is not matched at one end of the junction; a read error may be the cause. The J gene is TRBJ2-1, the V gene TRBV20-1, with 7 nucleotides matching TRBD2. The CDR3 spans 17 residues. Germline-derived CDR1 and CDR2 are DFQATT and SNEGSKA (reference sequence). As DNA, the CDR3 is TGTTCCGGGGGGTCCCTAGAGGGCGGACCTAACTACAATGAGCAGTTCTTC. Translation: CSGGSLEGGPNYNEQFF.

V and J are TRBV7-9 and TRBJ1-1; 12 bases match TRBD1. CDR3 length: 17 residues. In germline, CDR1 is SEHNR, CDR2 FQNEAQ (reference sequence). Germline trimming cut 4 bases from V and 5 bases from J; bases unmatched to any gene: 11. DNA for the CDR3: TGTGCCAGCAGCTCCGCCGGGACAGGGGGCGCGTTGACTGAAGCTTTCTTT. Translated, it gives CASSSAGTGGALTEAFF.

The table lists this clonotype with a few counts. The genes are TRBV6-2 or TRBV6-3 and TRBJ2-2, with D perhaps matching TRBD1 (7 bases). The V end was cut by 5 bases, the J end by 4 bases, with 14 bases between. There are 15 residues in the CDR3. Germline CDR1 MNHEY, CDR2 SVGEGT. The CDR3 protein is CASSQQGRFTGELFF. The CDR3 DNA reads as TGTGCCAGCAGTCAACAGGGGAGGTTCACCGGGGAGCTGTTTTTT.

This rearrangement joins TRBV11-2 to TRBJ2-5; D may be TRBD1 or TRBD2 (5 bases each). V was cut by 0 bases and J by 9 bases, with 17 bases left in between. This CDR3 is 15 amino acids long. The germline gives CDR1 SGHAT, CDR2 FQNNGV. The CDR3 is CASSLDRGPTGPQYF. CDR3 in DNA: TGTGCCAGCAGCTTAGATCGAGGACCAACGGGGCCCCAGTACTTC.

In regard to this clonotype: A read error is possible here, since a much larger clone lies one base away. The CDR3 protein is CVSSEVGAWGTGELFF. CDR3 DNA: TGTGTCAGCAGTGAAGTGGGGGCGTGGGGGACCGGGGAGCTGTTTTTT. The rearrangement joins TRBV2 to TRBJ2-2; possible D gene TRBD1, 6 bases. The CDR3 has 16 amino acids. Germline V gene sequence: CDR1 SNHLY, CDR2 FYNNEI.

This clonotype is a singleton in its sample. The rearrangement uses TRBV11-2 and TRBJ2-2; TRBD2 agrees at 10 bases. Germline loops: CDR1 SGHAT, CDR2 FQNNGV. The CDR3 is 15 amino acids. V dropped 5 bases and J dropped 5; count of bases not matched to a gene: 5. The CDR3 DNA is TGTGCCAGCAGCATACGGACTAGCGGAACCGGGGAGCTGTTTTTT. Amino acid sequence: CASSIRTSGTGELFF.

There are many counts of this clonotype. The chain couples TRBV7-8 to TRBJ1-1, with 8 bases matching TRBD1. Germline V CDR1 and CDR2: SGHVS, FQNEAQ. The junction had 3 bases not matched to a gene; V was cut back by 5 bases and J by 4 bases. The CDR3 runs to 13 residues. The CDR3 coding sequence is TGTGCCAGCAGCAGAACAGGGGGCACTGAAGCTTTCTTT. Protein: CASSRTGGTEAFF.

This clonotype was counted ten times or more. The chain carries TRBV6-2 or TRBV6-3 and TRBJ2-6; D is unclear. Trimming left V 5 bases short and J 2 bases short, with 10 bases between. There are 15 residues in the CDR3. Germline V gives CDR1 MNHEY, CDR2 SVGEGT. The CDR3 sequence is CASSRPVAGANVLTF. The DNA for the CDR3 is TGTGCCAGCAGTAGGCCGGTTGCTGGGGCCAACGTCCTGACTTTC.

Comments on this clonotype: A much larger clone is a single base away; this may be a read error. The chain uses TRBV7-8 and TRBJ1-5, with 7 positions matching TRBD1. CDR3 length: 16 residues. Per the germline V gene, CDR1 is SGHVS and CDR2 is FQNEAQ. This CDR3 is CASSTNRGRGNQPLHF. CDR3 DNA sequence: TGTGCCAGCAGCACCAACAGGGGCCGGGGCAATCAGCCCCTGCATTTT.

This clonotype was picked up many times. The V call is TRBV7-2, the J call TRBJ1-1; 7 positions match TRBD1. In germline, CDR1 is SGHTA, CDR2 FQGNSA. With 4 bases clipped from V and 5 bases from J, the junction kept 7 bases outside the gene matches. The CDR3 contains 14 residues. The CDR3 sequence: CASSSRQGGTEAFF. CDR3 sequence (DNA): TGTGCCAGCAGCTCCCGACAGGGAGGAACTGAAGCTTTCTTT.

Ten or more counts support this clonotype. The gene calls are TRBV15 and TRBJ2-5; tentatively, D is TRBD1 (6 bases). The CDR3 has 13 residues. Per germline, CDR1 LNHNV and CDR2 YYDKDF (reference sequence). V was shortened by 5 bases and J by 2 bases, with 9 bases between the two germline ends. The DNA for the CDR3 is TGTGCCACCAGCTACCAGGGGCAAGAGACCCAGTACTTC. Translated: CATSYQGQETQYF. The complete variable domain, with remaining parts taken from reference TRBV15 and TRBJ2-5, reads DAMVIQNPRYQVTQFGKPVTLSCSQTLNHNVMYWYQQKSSQAPKLLFHYYDKDFNNEADTPDNFQSRRPNTSFCFLDIRSPGLGDTAMYLCATSYQGQETQYFGPGTRLLVL.

This clonotype was counted ten times or more. The chain links TRBV6-1 to TRBJ1-1; D possibly corresponds to TRBD1 (6 bases). This CDR3 has 13 amino acids. Germline CDR1 reads MNHNS; CDR2 reads SASEGT. The V end lost 5 bases, the J end lost 6 bases, and 13 bases lay between the germline ends. The CDR3 DNA reads as TGTGCCAGCAGTATAGGGGGTGTAGCTGAAGCTTTCTTT. As protein: CASSIGGVAEAFF.

There are many counts of this clonotype. This chain uses TRBV20-1 with TRBJ2-1, with D hard to call. The germline V and J ends were trimmed by 5 bases and 4 bases, with 6 bases remaining between them. Germline V lookup: CDR1 DFQATT, CDR2 SNEGSKA (reference sequence). The CDR3 sequence is 11 residues long. The CDR3 loop is CSAATYNEQFF. Written as DNA, the CDR3 is TGCAGTGCTGCAACTTACAATGAGCAGTTCTTC.

This clonotype was counted many times. The chain links TRBV28 to TRBJ2-7, with 7 bases lining up with TRBD1. V dropped 6 bases and J dropped 3; count of bases not matched to a gene: 14. Germline-derived CDR1 and CDR2 are MDHEN and SYDVKM. This CDR3 comprises 16 residues. The CDR3 sequence is CASSPLVSTGNYEQYF. The CDR3 bases are TGTGCCAGCAGCCCTCTGGTCTCGACAGGGAACTACGAGCAGTACTTC.

The gene calls are TRBV19 and TRBJ2-3; 11 nucleotides line up with TRBD2. This CDR3 region has 16 residues. With V trimmed by 4 bases and J by 2 bases, 5 bases remained unmatched. Germline-derived CDR1 and CDR2 are LNHDA and SQIVND (reference sequence). CDR3 region: CASSTGTSGFTDTQYF. The CDR3 bases are TGTGCCAGTAGTACCGGGACTAGCGGTTTCACAGATACGCAGTATTTT.

This clonotype has at least ten counts. The rearrangement joins TRBV2 to TRBJ1-1, with a tentative D call TRBD1 (6 bases). The CDR3 is 14 residues long. Trimming cost V 7 bases and J 0 bases, with 12 bases left between them. Germline V lookup: CDR1 SNHLY, CDR2 FYNNEI. The CDR3, as DNA: TGTGCCAGCACTCCGGACAGTCTGAACACTGAAGCTTTCTTT. Translated: CASTPDSLNTEAFF.

This rearrangement joins TRBV7-7 to TRBJ1-5, with D possibly being TRBD1 (5 bases). Between the trimmed V and J ends, which lost 5 bases and 2 bases, there was a span of 19 bases. The CDR3 loop spans 17 amino acids. CDR1 is SSHAT, CDR2 FNYEAQ, per germline (reference sequence). In DNA, the CDR3 is TGTGCCAGCAGCACACTTCTGAGGGGTTTTGGCAATCAGCCCCAGCATTTT. Its protein product is CASSTLLRGFGNQPQHF.

This clonotype appeared many times. V usage is TRBV7-3 and J usage is TRBJ1-1; D is undetermined. The CDR3 covers 14 residues. Germline V gene data show CDR1 as SGHTA and CDR2 as FQGTGA. V lost 4 bases and J lost 1, with 10 bases in between. The CDR3 bases are TGTGCCAGCAGCTCCTCTCCGGGGAACACTGAAGCTTTCTTT. This encodes CASSSSPGNTEAFF.

In this sample, this clonotype turned up many times. V and J are TRBV28 and TRBJ2-7, with D uncertain. Trimming pared 4 bases from V and 2 bases from J, leaving 3 bases between. The CDR3 loop spans 11 amino acids. CDR1 is MDHEN and CDR2 is SYDVKM in the germline V gene. CDR3 loop: CASSSPYEQYF. For the CDR3, the DNA is TGTGCCAGCAGTTCACCCTACGAGCAGTACTTC.

This clonotype came up many times. V gene TRBV10-2 combines with J gene TRBJ1-1; 9 bases line up with TRBD1. V gave up 6 bases and J gave up 8 bases; unmatched junction bases: 13. This CDR3 is built from 15 residues. CDR1 is WSHSY, CDR2 SAAADI, per germline. The CDR3: CASSEPGQGGPEAFF. CDR3 sequence (DNA): TGCGCCAGCAGCGAACCGGGACAGGGCGGCCCCGAAGCTTTCTTT.

In this sample, this clonotype turned up a few times. The chain uses TRBV28 and TRBJ2-7; the D gene is possibly TRBD2 (6 bases). V gave up 2 bases and J gave up 4 bases, with 9 bases separating them. This CDR3 has 13 residues. Germline loops: CDR1 MDHEN, CDR2 SYDVKM. The CDR3 region has the DNA TGTGCCAGCAGTTTAGCGGGGCTGTACGAGCAGTACTTC. This sequence encodes CASSLAGLYEQYF.

This clonotype was seen many times. The chain recombines TRBV5-1 with TRBJ2-4, with TRBD2 identical over 14 bases. V shed 3 bases, J shed 7 bases, and the junction held 0 bases outside the gene matches. The CDR3 is 14 residues long. Germline V gives CDR1 SGHRS, CDR2 YFSETQ. The CDR3 here is CASSWTSGRNIQYF. Written as DNA, the CDR3 is TGCGCCAGCAGCTGGACTAGCGGGAGGAACATTCAGTACTTC.

This clonotype was picked up many times. The chain employs TRBV6-6 and TRBJ1-1, with D perhaps TRBD1 (6 bases). Trimming took off 5 bases at V and 4 bases at J, with 17 bases between the two ends. Looked up from germline, CDR1 is MNHNY and CDR2 is SVGAGI (reference sequence). The CDR3 is 15 amino acids. DNA for the CDR3: TGTGCCAGCAGTCCACAGGGTTCCTGGGGCACTGAAGCTTTCTTT. It yields the protein CASSPQGSWGTEAFF.

At least ten counts were recorded for this clonotype. The chain employs TRBV12-3 or TRBV12-4 and TRBJ2-3; 9 nucleotides align to TRBD2. This CDR3 region has 16 residues. V was clipped by 5 bases and J by 0 bases; unmatched bases: 6. CDR3 in amino acids: CASSTQRGASTDTQYF. The CDR3 nucleotides read TGTGCCAGCAGTACCCAGCGGGGGGCCAGCACAGATACGCAGTATTTT.

This clonotype appeared many times. The V call is TRBV7-2, the J call TRBJ2-3; possible D gene TRBD2, 5 bases. Germline V gene sequence: CDR1 SGHTA, CDR2 FQGNSA. The CDR3 is 15 residues long. The ends were cut back, 1 base at V and 7 bases at J, with 15 bases in the middle. CDR3 sequence: CASSLGSGVLNTQYF. For the CDR3, the DNA is TGTGCCAGCAGCTTAGGGTCCGGGGTCCTGAATACGCAGTATTTT.

This clonotype was observed many times. The chain is built from TRBV12-3 or TRBV12-4 and TRBJ1-6; 8 bases agree with TRBD1. V lost 6 bases to trimming and J lost 7 bases; unmatched junction nucleotides: 5. The CDR3 has 14 residues. CDR3 nucleotide sequence: TGTGCCAGCAGGAGGGGACAGGCGAATTCACCCCTCCACTTT. It translates to CASRRGQANSPLHF.